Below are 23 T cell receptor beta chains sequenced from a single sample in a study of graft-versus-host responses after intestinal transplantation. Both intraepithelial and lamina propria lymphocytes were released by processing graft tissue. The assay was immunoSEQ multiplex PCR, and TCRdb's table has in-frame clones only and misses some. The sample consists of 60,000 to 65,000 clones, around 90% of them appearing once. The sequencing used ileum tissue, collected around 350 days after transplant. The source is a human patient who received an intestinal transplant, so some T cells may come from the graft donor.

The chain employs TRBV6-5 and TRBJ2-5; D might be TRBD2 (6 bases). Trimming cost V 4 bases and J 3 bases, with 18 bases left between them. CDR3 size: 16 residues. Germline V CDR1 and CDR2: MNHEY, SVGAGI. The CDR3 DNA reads TGTGCCAGCAGTTTCATATCGGGGGTCGTTGAAGAGACCCAGTACTTC. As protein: CASSFISGVVEETQYF.

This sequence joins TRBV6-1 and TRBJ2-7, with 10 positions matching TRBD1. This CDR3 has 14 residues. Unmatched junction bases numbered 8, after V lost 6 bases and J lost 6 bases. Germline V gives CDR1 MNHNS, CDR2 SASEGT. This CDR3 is CASRTGTGVREQYF. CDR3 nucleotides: TGTGCCAGCAGGACCGGGACAGGGGTGCGCGAGCAGTACTTC.

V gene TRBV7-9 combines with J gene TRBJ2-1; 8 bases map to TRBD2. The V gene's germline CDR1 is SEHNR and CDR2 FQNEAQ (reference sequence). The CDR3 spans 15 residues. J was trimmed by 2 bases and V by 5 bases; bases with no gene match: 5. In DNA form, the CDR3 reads TGTGCCAGCAGCCCCCTAGCGGGCGCCTACAATGAGCAGTTCTTC. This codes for CASSPLAGAYNEQFF.

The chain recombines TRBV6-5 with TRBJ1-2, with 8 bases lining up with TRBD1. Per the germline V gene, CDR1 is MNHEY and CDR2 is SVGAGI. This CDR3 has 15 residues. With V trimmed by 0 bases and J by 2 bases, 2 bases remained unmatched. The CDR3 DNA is TGTGCCAGCAGTTACTCGGGACAGGCAAACTATGGCTACACCTTC. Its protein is CASSYSGQANYGYTF.

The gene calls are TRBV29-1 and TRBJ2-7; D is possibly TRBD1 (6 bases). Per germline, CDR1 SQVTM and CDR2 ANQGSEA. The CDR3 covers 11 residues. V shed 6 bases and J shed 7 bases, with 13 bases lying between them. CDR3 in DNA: TGCAGCGTACGACAGGTTGGAGAGCAGTACTTC. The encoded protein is CSVRQVGEQYF.

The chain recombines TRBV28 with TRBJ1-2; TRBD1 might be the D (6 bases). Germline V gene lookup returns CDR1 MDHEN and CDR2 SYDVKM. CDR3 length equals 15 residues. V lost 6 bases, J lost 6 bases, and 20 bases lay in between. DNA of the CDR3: TGTGCCAGCAGCGGACAGACCTCATGGCGTAATGGCTACACCTTC. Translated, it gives CASSGQTSWRNGYTF.

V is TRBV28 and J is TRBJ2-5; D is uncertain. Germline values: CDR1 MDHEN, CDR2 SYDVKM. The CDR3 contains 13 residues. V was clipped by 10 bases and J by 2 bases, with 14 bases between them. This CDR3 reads CATSGNKQETQYF. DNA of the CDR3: TGTGCCACCTCTGGCAACAAACAAGAGACCCAGTACTTC.

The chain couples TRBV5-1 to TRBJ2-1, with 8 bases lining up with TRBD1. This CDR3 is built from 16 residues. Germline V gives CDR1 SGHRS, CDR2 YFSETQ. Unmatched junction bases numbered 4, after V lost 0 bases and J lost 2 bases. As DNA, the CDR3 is TGCGCCAGCAGCTTGGGCTCAGGGGGCGCCTACAATGAGCAGTTCTTC. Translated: CASSLGSGGAYNEQFF.

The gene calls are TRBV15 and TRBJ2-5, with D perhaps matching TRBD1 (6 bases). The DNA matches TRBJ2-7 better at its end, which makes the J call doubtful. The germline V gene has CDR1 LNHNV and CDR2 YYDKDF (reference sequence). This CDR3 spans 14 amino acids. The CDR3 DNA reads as TGTGCCACCAGCAGAGATCGGACAGACTACGAGCAGTACTTC. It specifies CATSRDRTDYEQYF.

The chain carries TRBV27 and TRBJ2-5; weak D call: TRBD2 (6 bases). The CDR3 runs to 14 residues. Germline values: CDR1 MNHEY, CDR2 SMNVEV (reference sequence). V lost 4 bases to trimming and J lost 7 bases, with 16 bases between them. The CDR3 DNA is TGTGCCAGCAGTTCGACTAGGTCTTCGGGGACCCAGTACTTC. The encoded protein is CASSSTRSSGTQYF.

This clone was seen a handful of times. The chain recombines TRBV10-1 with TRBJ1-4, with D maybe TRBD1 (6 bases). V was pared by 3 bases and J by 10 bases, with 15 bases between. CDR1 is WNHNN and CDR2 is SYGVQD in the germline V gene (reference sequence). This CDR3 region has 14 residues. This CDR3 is CASSESGQSGKLFF. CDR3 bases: TGCGCCAGCAGTGAATCGGGACAAAGCGGAAAACTGTTTTTT.

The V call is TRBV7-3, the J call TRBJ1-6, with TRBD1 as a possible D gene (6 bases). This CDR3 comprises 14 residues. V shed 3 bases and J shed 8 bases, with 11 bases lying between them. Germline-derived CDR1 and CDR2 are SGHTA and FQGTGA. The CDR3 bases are TGTGCCAGCAGCTTTAGGGGGAGGGATTCACCCCTCCACTTT. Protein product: CASSFRGRDSPLHF.

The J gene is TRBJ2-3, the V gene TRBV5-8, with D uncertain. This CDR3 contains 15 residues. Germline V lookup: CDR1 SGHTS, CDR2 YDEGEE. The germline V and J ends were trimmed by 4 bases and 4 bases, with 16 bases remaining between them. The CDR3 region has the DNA TGTGCCAGCAGCCGACCATCCCTAGGACCAGATACGCAGTATTTT. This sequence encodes CASSRPSLGPDTQYF. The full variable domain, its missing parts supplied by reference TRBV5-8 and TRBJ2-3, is EAGVTQSPTHLIKTRGQQATLRCSPISGHTSVYWYQQALGLGLQFLLWYDEGEERNRGNFPPRFSGRQFPNYSSELNVNALELEDSALYLCASSRPSLGPDTQYFGPGTRLTVL.

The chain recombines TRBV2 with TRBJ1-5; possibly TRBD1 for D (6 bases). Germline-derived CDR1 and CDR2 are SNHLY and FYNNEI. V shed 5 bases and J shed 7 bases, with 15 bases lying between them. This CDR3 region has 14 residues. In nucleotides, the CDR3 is TGTGCCAGCAGTAACAGAGACAGGCCCCAGCCCCAGCATTTT. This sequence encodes CASSNRDRPQPQHF.

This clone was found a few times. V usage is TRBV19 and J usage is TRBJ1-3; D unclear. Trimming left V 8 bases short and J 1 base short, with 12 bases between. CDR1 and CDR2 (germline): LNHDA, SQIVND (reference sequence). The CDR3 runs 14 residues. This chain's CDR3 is CASRYSKSGNTIYF. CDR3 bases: TGTGCCAGTCGGTACAGTAAGTCTGGAAACACCATATATTTT.

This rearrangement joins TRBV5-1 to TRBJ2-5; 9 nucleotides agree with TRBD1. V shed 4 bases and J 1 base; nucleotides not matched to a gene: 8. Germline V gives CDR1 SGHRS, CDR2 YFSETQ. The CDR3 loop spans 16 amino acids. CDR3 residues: CASSTHRGPPQETQYF. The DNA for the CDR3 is TGCGCCAGCAGCACCCACAGGGGGCCCCCCCAAGAGACCCAGTACTTC. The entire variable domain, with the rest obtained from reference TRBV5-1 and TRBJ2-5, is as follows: KAGVTQTPRYLIKTRGQQVTLSCSPISGHRSVSWYQQTPGQGLQFLFEYFSETQRNKGNFPGRFSGRQFSNSRSEMNVSTLELGDSALYLCASSTHRGPPQETQYFGPGTRLLVL.

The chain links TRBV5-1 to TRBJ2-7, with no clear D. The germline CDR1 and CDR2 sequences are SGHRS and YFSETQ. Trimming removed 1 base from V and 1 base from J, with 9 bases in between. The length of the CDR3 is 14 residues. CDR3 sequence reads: CASSLSVGSYEQYF. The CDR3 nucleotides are TGCGCCAGCAGCTTGAGCGTCGGATCCTACGAGCAGTACTTC. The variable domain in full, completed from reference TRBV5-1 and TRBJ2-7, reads KAGVTQTPRYLIKTRGQQVTLSCSPISGHRSVSWYQQTPGQGLQFLFEYFSETQRNKGNFPGRFSGRQFSNSRSEMNVSTLELGDSALYLCASSLSVGSYEQYFGPGTRLTVT.

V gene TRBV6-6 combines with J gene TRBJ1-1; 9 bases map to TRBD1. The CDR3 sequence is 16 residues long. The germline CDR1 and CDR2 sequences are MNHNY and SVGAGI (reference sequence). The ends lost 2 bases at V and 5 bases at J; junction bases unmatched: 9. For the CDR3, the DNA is TGTGCCAGCAGTTACCCCGCTGGACAGGGGAGGACTGAAGCTTTCTTT. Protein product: CASSYPAGQGRTEAFF.

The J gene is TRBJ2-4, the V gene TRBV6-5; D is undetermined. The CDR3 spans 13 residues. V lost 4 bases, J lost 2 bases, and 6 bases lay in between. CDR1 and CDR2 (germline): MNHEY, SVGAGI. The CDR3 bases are TGTGCCAGCAGTTTAGGAACCAAAAACATTCAGTACTTC. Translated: CASSLGTKNIQYF.

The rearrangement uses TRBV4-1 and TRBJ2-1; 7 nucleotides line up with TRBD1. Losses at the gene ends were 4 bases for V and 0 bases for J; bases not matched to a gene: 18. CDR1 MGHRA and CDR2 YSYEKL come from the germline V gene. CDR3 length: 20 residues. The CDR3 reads CASSPGTAIQGGFSYNEQFF. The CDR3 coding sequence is TGCGCCAGCAGCCCTGGGACAGCGATTCAGGGCGGGTTCTCCTACAATGAGCAGTTCTTC.

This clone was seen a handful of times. The CDR3 loop reads CASSLRTSGAYNEQFF. For the CDR3, the DNA is TGCGCCAGCAGCCTTCGGACTAGCGGGGCCTACAATGAGCAGTTCTTC. The rearrangement joins TRBV4-1 to TRBJ2-1; the match to TRBD2 covers 12 bases. Germline V gives CDR1 MGHRA, CDR2 YSYEKL. J gave up 2 bases and V 4 bases, and 3 bases lay outside the gene matches. This CDR3 is 16 amino acids long.

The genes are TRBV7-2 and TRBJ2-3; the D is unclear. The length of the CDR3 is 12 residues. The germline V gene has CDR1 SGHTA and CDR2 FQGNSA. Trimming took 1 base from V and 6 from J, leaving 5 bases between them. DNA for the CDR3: TGTGCCAGCAGCTTAGAGGAGGATACGCAGTATTTT. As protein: CASSLEEDTQYF.

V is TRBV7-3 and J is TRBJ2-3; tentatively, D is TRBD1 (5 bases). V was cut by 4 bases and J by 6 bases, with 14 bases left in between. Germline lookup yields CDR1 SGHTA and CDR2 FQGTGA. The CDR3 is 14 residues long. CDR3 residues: CASSSTDPGDTQYF. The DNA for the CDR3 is TGTGCCAGCAGCTCCACAGACCCAGGGGATACGCAGTATTTT.